The 12 T cell receptor beta chains below were found in one sample sequenced in a study of control samples from healthy donors and cancer patients. Profiled with immunoSEQ multiplex PCR; TCRdb holds only in-frame clones, not every one. The sample carries fewer than 110,000 clones, approximately 90% recorded once. Sequencing was carried out using PBMCs. The receptors were gathered from a man aged 55 to 70 with lung cancer.

The chain uses TRBV6-2 or TRBV6-3 and TRBJ1-4; perhaps TRBD1 as D (5 bases). This CDR3 is built from 16 residues. Germline CDR1 MNHEY, CDR2 SVGEGT. V gave up 5 bases and J gave up 15 bases, with 28 bases separating them. The CDR3 is CASSPWGGLYENAVFF. As DNA, the CDR3 is TGTGCCAGCAGTCCCTGGGGGGGACTATATGAAAATGCCGTGTTTTTT.

As concerns this clone: The same CDR3 also results from other DNA sequences found in this sample. This chain uses TRBV27 with TRBJ1-1; the D is unclear. The CDR3 totals 14 residues. The V gene's germline CDR1 is MNHEY and CDR2 SMNVEV (reference sequence). The V end lost 3 bases, the J end lost 5 bases, and 13 bases lay between the germline ends. The CDR3 nucleotides read TGTGCCAGCAGTTTTAACCCGGGAGGGACTGAAGCTTTCTTT. Its protein product is CASSFNPGGTEAFF.

This chain connects TRBV15 to TRBJ2-3; possible D gene TRBD2, 6 bases. Germline CDR1 is LNHNV and CDR2 is YYDKDF (reference sequence). The CDR3 is 12 amino acids. Deletions cut 3 bases from V and 6 bases from J, with 7 bases between. The CDR3, as DNA: TGTGCCACCAGCAGTCGGGGGGATACGCAGTATTTT. This sequence encodes CATSSRGDTQYF. Based on the CDR3 plus reference TRBV15 and TRBJ2-3, the full variable domain is DAMVIQNPRYQVTQFGKPVTLSCSQTLNHNVMYWYQQKSSQAPKLLFHYYDKDFNNEADTPDNFQSRRPNTSFCFLDIRSPGLGDTAMYLCATSSRGDTQYFGPGTRLTVL.

The chain recombines TRBV19 with TRBJ2-5; possible D gene TRBD1, 5 bases. CDR3 size: 16 residues. V lost 5 bases and J 2 bases, leaving 18 bases between the germline ends. The V gene's germline CDR1 is LNHDA and CDR2 SQIVND (reference sequence). The CDR3 DNA reads TGTGCCAGTAGTCCAAGGACACGACAATTACAAGAGACCCAGTACTTC. Translation gives CASSPRTRQLQETQYF. Filled out from reference TRBV19 and TRBJ2-5, the complete variable domain reads DGGITQSPKYLFRKEGQNVTLSCEQNLNHDAMYWYRQDPGQGLRLIYYSQIVNDFQKGDIAEGYSVSREKKESFPLTVTSAQKNPTAFYLCASSPRTRQLQETQYFGPGTRLLVL.

V and J are TRBV5-1 and TRBJ1-1; TRBD1 matches 9 bases. CDR1 and CDR2 from the germline V gene are SGHRS and YFSETQ. The CDR3 is 16 amino acids. The V gene end was trimmed by 3 bases and the J gene end by 9 bases; junction bases not matched to a gene: 15. Here the CDR3 DNA reads TGCGCCAGCAGCTCCTACCTACAGGGGGCAGGTGATAAAGCTTTCTTT. Residues: CASSSYLQGAGDKAFF.

This clone has more than one count but fewer than ten. The gene calls are TRBV3-1 (or the pseudogene TRBV3-2) and TRBJ2-5, with D perhaps matching TRBD2 (6 bases). CDR1 is LGHDT and CDR2 is YNNKEL in the germline V gene (reference sequence). The V end was cut by 2 bases, the J end by 2 bases, with 15 bases between. This CDR3 has 16 residues. CDR3 bases: TGTGCCAGCAGCCAAAGGGTTCGGACTACTCAAGAGACCCAGTACTTC. This codes for CASSQRVRTTQETQYF.

This chain uses TRBV7-9 with TRBJ1-2; D is unclear. The V gene's germline CDR1 is SEHNR and CDR2 FQNEAQ (reference sequence). Trimming removed 1 base from V and 7 bases from J, with 7 bases in between. The CDR3 consists of 12 residues. The CDR3 region has the DNA TGTGCCAGCAGCTTAGTACAGACTGGCTACACCTTC. Translating it yields CASSLVQTGYTF.

Remarks on this clone: The same CDR3 can be traced to other DNA sequences in this sample. J is TRBJ1-2 and V is TRBV9; D perhaps matches TRBD1 (5 bases). The germline V gene encodes CDR1 SGDLS and CDR2 YYNGEE. The V and J ends lost 3 bases and 2 bases respectively, with 14 bases between them. The CDR3 is 15 amino acids. The CDR3 protein is CASSATGGGNYGYTF. For the CDR3, the DNA is TGTGCCAGCAGCGCAACAGGTGGGGGGAACTATGGCTACACCTTC.

This rearrangement joins TRBV3-1 (or the pseudogene TRBV3-2) to TRBJ2-1; D gene unclear. The CDR3 runs to 14 residues. The V end lost 2 bases, the J end lost 6 bases, and 11 bases lay between the germline ends. CDR1 and CDR2 from the germline V gene are LGHDT and YNNKEL (reference sequence). This CDR3 is CASSQTQTINEQFF. DNA for the CDR3: TGTGCCAGCAGCCAAACACAGACAATCAATGAGCAGTTCTTC.

To note about this clone: The same CDR3 arises from other DNA sequences in this sample as well. J is TRBJ1-4 and V is TRBV6-2 or TRBV6-3, with D possibly TRBD1 on 6 matching bases. This CDR3 comprises 14 residues. V was cut by 2 bases and J by 2 bases, with 6 bases left in between. CDR1 is MNHEY and CDR2 is SVGEGT in the germline V gene. In nucleotides, the CDR3 is TGTGCCAGCAGTTACGGGGGCACTAATGAAAAACTGTTTTTT. Amino acids: CASSYGGTNEKLFF.

The chain has TRBV24-1 and TRBJ2-7, with 7 bases fitting TRBD1. The CDR3 consists of 15 residues. V trimming: 4 bases; J trimming: 3 bases; junction bases outside the gene matches: 8. The germline gives CDR1 KGHDR, CDR2 SFDVKD. The CDR3 sequence is CATSETTGLSYEQYF. CDR3 nucleotides: TGTGCCACCAGTGAAACGACAGGGTTAAGCTACGAGCAGTACTTC.

V is TRBV10-1 and J is TRBJ2-5, with TRBD2 matching 13 bases. With 6 bases clipped from V and 5 bases from J, the junction kept 3 bases outside the gene matches. Germline assignment: CDR1 WNHNN and CDR2 SYGVQD (reference sequence). CDR3 size: 14 residues. Here the CDR3 DNA reads TGCGCCAGCAGCCCGACTAGCGGGGGGGAGACCCAGTACTTC. Translating gives CASSPTSGGETQYF.